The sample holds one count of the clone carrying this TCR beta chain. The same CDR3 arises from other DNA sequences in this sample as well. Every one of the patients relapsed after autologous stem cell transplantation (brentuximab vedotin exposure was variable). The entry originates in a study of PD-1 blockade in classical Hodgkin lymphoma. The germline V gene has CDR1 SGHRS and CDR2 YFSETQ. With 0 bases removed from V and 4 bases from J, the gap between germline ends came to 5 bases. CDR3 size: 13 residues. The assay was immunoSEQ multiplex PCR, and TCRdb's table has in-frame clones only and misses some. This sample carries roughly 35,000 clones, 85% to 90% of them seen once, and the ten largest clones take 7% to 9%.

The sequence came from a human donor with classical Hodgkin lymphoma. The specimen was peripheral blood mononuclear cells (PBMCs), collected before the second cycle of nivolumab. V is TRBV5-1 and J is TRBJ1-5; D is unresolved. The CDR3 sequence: CASSLDGNQPQHF. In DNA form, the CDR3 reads TGCGCCAGCAGCTTGGACGGAAATCAGCCCCAGCATTTT.